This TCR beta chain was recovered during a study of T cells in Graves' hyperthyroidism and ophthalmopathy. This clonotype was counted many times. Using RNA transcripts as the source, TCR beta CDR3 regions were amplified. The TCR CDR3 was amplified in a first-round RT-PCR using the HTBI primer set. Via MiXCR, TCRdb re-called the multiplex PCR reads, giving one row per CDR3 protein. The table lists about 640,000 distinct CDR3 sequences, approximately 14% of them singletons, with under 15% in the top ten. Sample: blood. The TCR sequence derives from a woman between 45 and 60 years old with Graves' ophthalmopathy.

The DNA of the CDR3 is TGCGCCAGCAGCCCCGGGGTAGCGGCACCCCATGGCACCGGGGAGCTGTTTTTT. Amino acid sequence: CASSPGVAAPHGTGELFF. The chain has TRBV5-1 and TRBJ2-2, with TRBD2 as a possible D gene (6 bases). Germline CDR1 and CDR2: SGHRS and YFSETQ. The CDR3 has 18 residues. V lost 4 bases, J lost 4 bases, and 23 bases lay in between. The whole variable domain, remainder taken from reference TRBV5-1 and TRBJ2-2, is KAGVTQTPRYLIKTRGQQVTLSCSPISGHRSVSWYQQTPGQGLQFLFEYFSETQRNKGNFPGRFSGRQFSNSRSEMNVSTLELGDSALYLCASSPGVAAPHGTGELFFGEGSRLTVL.